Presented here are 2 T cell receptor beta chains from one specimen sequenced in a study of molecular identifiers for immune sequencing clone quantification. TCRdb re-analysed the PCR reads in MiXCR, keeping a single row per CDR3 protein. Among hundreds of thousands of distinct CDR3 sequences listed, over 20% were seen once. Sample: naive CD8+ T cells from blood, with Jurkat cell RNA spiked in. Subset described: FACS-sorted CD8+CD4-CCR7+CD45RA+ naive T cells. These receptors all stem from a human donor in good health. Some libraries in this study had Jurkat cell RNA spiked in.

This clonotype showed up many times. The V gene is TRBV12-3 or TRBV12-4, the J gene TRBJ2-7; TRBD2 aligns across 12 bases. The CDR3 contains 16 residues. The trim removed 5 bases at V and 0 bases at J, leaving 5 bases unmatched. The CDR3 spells CASSVGTSGFSYEQYF. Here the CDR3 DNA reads TGTGCCAGCAGTGTAGGGACTAGCGGGTTCTCCTACGAGCAGTACTTC.

For the CDR3, the DNA is TGCGCCAGCAGCCGGTTGCTAGCGTCGGGGAATGAGCAGTTCTTC. Translated, it gives CASSRLLASGNEQFF. This chain uses TRBV4-3 with TRBJ2-1; D is possibly TRBD2 (6 bases). Trimming took 4 bases from V and 7 from J, leaving 17 bases between them. The CDR3 is 15 amino acids. Germline V lookup: CDR1 LGHNA, CDR2 YSLEER.